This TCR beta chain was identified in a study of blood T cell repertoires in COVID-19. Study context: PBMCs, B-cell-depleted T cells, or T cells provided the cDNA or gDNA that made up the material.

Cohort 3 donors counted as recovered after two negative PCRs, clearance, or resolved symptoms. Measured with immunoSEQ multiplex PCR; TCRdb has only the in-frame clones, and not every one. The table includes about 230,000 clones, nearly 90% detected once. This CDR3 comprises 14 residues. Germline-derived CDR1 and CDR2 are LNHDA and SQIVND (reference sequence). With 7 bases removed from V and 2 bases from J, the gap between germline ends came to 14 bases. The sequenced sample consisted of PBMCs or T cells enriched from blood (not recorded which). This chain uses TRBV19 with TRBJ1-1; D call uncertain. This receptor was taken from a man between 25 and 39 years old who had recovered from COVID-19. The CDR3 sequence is CASTLVYRNTEAFF. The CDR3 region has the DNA TGTGCCAGTACCTTGGTGTACAGAAACACTGAAGCTTTCTTT.